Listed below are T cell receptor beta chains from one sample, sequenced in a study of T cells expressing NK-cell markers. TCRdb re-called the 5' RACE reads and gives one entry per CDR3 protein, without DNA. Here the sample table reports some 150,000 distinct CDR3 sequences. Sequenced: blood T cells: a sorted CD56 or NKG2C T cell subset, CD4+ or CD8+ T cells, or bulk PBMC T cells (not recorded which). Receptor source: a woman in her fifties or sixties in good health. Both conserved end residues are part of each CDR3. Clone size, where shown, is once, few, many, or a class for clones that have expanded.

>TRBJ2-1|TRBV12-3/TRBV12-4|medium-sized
CASSFPAGGIYNEQFF
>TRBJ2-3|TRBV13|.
CASSVSGLAGVRSSTDTQYF
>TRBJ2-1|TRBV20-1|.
CSASRDSANEQFF
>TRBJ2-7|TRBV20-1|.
CSARGLAGVFAEQYF
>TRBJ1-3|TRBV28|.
CASSWDSGAGNTIYF
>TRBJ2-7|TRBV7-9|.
CASSYPTGSNEQYF
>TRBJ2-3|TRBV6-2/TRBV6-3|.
CASSSVQRSKRADTQYF
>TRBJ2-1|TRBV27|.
CASSPYDRANNEQFF
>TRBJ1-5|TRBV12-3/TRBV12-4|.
CASSPGPDREPQHF
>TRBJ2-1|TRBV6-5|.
CASTSLAGDYNEQFF
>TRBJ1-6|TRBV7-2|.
CASSLPPGGSPLHF
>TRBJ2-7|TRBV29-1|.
CSVEAVHEQYF
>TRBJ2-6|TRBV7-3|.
CASSPFPGFDGANVLTF
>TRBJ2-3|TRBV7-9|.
CASSLDVGLAGVGTDTQYF
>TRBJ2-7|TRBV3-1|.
CASSLGLAGGGAYEQYF
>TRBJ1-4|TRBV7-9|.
CASSLVGASTNEKLFF
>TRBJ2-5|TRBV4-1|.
CASSQFGGGVETQYF
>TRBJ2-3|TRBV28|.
CASTHSDRVLTDTQYF
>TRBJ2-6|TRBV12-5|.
CASGLVEVYTGANVLTF
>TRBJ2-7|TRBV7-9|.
CASSDPGSLSYEQYF
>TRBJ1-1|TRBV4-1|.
CASSQGSGTGDTEAFF
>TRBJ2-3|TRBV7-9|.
CASSFRGRAFTDTQYF
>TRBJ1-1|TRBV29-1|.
CSVAGTGSPSNTEAFF
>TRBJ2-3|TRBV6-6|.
CATRGESPGQYF